This TCR beta chain was observed in a study of regulatory T cells in long-lasting Graves disease. Across the study: Those with persistent Graves' disease had received antithyroid drugs for over 5 years with positive TSH receptor antibodies. Study-level points and caveats: TRBV28 was favored in persistent disease, as were TRBJ1-2 and TRBJ2-5. Public clonotype sharing was higher in persistent than newly diagnosed patients.

This CDR3 is built from 12 residues. Trimming stripped 0 bases from V and 11 bases from J, with 10 bases between. Per germline, CDR1 SGHAT and CDR2 FQNNGV. Arm-PCR of CDR3 regions and iRepertoire HTBI primers were the basis on which TCR beta libraries were built. TCRdb reanalysed the multiplex PCR reads using MiXCR and keeps one entry per CDR3 protein. The data hold 350,000 to 450,000 distinct CDR3 sequences, with about 21% observed a single time. This clonotype has a count of ten or more. Its specificity is unknown. This sample's time point: persistent/refractory GD, antithyroid drugs over 5 years with positive TRAb. From RNA extracted from PBMCs, the TCR library was made. It was an endocrinology department in Xi'an, China, that provided the patients.

The starting material was peripheral blood mononuclear cells (PBMCs), obtained when the disease was refractory, from a patient treated with antithyroid drugs. The rearrangement joins TRBV11-2 to TRBJ1-1; D is unresolved. This receptor was identified in a female donor with Graves disease. The chain's CDR3 is CASSLERRWAFF. CDR3 bases: TGTGCCAGCAGCTTAGAACGTCGATGGGCTTTCTTT.